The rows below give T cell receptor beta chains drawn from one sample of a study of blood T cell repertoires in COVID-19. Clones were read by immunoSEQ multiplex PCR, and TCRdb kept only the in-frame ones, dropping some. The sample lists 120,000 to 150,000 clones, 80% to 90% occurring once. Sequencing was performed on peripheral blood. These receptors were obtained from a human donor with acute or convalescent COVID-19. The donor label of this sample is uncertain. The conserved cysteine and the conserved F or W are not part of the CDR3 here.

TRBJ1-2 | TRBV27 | ASSRGGVDGYT
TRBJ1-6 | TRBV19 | ASRDRGWFNSPLH
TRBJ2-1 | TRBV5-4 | ASSSLGGGAYNEQF
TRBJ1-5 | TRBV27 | ASSATGYQPQH
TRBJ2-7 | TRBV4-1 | ASSPRSDYLSYEQY
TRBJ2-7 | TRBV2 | ASRDLTSGGATEQY
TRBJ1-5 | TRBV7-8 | ASSLAVTDQPQH
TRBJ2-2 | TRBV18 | ASSSQKSRAAGELF
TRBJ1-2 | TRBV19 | ASSPPGTDVNGYT
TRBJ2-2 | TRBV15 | ATSIRLDSAGELF
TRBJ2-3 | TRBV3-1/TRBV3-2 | ASSQRGKDTQY
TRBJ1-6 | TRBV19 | ASSLTGDGNSPLH
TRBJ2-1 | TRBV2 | ASSEGLAGNEQF
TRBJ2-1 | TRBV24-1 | ATSELMTGGRNEQF